Listed below are T cell receptor beta chains from one sample, sequenced in a study of CD8 T cells in ankylosing spondylitis. MiXCR, applied by TCRdb to the 5' RACE reads, yields one record per CDR3 protein. The data show around 300,000 distinct CDR3 sequences, 11% seen once. The sequenced sample was blood, either unsorted or a sorted T cell fraction (not recorded which). The receptors derive from a female donor with ankylosing spondylitis or in good health (not recorded which). Each CDR3 is given with its conserved first and last residue. The order of the fields is J gene, V gene, clone size, CDR3 length, D gene, CDR3 protein, CDR3 DNA. The D gene is left open where the match is weak. Rows give clone size only sometimes, using once, few, many, or a class for an expanded clone.

J gene: TRBJ2-5; V gene: TRBV5-6; clone size: NA; CDR3 length: 16; D gene: NA; CDR3 protein: CASSLAGRDIGETQYF; CDR3 DNA: TGTGCCAGCAGCTTGGCAGGCAGGGATATTGGAGAGACCCAGTACTTC
J gene: TRBJ1-2; V gene: TRBV3-1; clone size: many; CDR3 length: 15; D gene: NA; CDR3 protein: CASSQETLSVYGYTF; CDR3 DNA: TGTGCCAGCAGCCAAGAGACGCTTTCGGTCTATGGCTACACCTTC
J gene: TRBJ2-6; V gene: TRBV5-1; clone size: many; CDR3 length: 16; D gene: NA; CDR3 protein: CASSLSLGSGANVLTF; CDR3 DNA: TGCGCCAGCAGCTTGAGTCTGGGCTCTGGGGCCAACGTCCTGACTTTC
J gene: TRBJ1-1; V gene: TRBV5-6; clone size: many; CDR3 length: 15; D gene: TRBD1; CDR3 protein: CASSSPGQWNTEAFF; CDR3 DNA: TGTGCCAGCAGCTCTCCGGGACAGTGGAACACTGAAGCTTTCTTT
J gene: TRBJ2-5; V gene: TRBV7-2; clone size: few; CDR3 length: 13; D gene: NA; CDR3 protein: CASSTGTFKTQYF; CDR3 DNA: TGTGCCAGCAGCACCGGGACATTCAAGACCCAGTACTTC
J gene: TRBJ2-2; V gene: TRBV9; clone size: few; CDR3 length: 16; D gene: NA; CDR3 protein: CASSKDSGINTGELFF; CDR3 DNA: TGTGCCAGCAGCAAGGACAGTGGGATCAACACCGGGGAGCTGTTTTTT
J gene: TRBJ2-3; V gene: TRBV7-9; clone size: many; CDR3 length: 12; D gene: NA; CDR3 protein: CASSPEWDTQYF; CDR3 DNA: TGTGCCAGCAGCCCGGAATGGGATACGCAGTATTTT
J gene: TRBJ2-1; V gene: TRBV29-1; clone size: many; CDR3 length: 14; D gene: NA; CDR3 protein: CSVWAGRSGNEQFF; CDR3 DNA: TGCAGCGTTTGGGCAGGGCGATCGGGCAATGAGCAGTTCTTC
J gene: TRBJ2-2; V gene: TRBV10-1; clone size: many; CDR3 length: 14; D gene: TRBD2; CDR3 protein: CASSAGLATGELFF; CDR3 DNA: TGCGCCAGCAGCGCGGGACTAGCCACCGGGGAGCTGTTTTTT
J gene: TRBJ2-5; V gene: TRBV7-2; clone size: few; CDR3 length: 13; D gene: TRBD1; CDR3 protein: CATLRGQGQTQYF; CDR3 DNA: TGTGCCACGCTGCGCGGACAGGGTCAGACCCAGTACTTC
J gene: TRBJ2-7; V gene: TRBV5-6; clone size: many; CDR3 length: 14; D gene: NA; CDR3 protein: CASSLGTHTYEQYF; CDR3 DNA: TGTGCCAGCAGCTTGGGGACACACACCTACGAGCAGTACTTC
J gene: TRBJ2-7; V gene: TRBV6-1; clone size: many; CDR3 length: 11; D gene: NA; CDR3 protein: CASKSSYEQYF; CDR3 DNA: TGTGCCAGCAAAAGCTCGTACGAGCAGTACTTC
J gene: TRBJ2-3; V gene: TRBV7-9; clone size: many; CDR3 length: 16; D gene: NA; CDR3 protein: CASSLKSSGWPNTQYF; CDR3 DNA: TGTGCCAGCAGCTTAAAATCGTCAGGGTGGCCGAATACGCAGTATTTT
J gene: TRBJ2-1; V gene: TRBV7-9; clone size: many; CDR3 length: 16; D gene: NA; CDR3 protein: CASSLWGDRSKHEQFF; CDR3 DNA: TGTGCCAGCAGCTTATGGGGGGACAGATCTAAGCATGAGCAGTTCTTC
J gene: TRBJ1-1; V gene: TRBV11-2; clone size: once; CDR3 length: 13; D gene: NA; CDR3 protein: CASRRVGGPLAFF; CDR3 DNA: TGTGCCAGCAGACGAGTTGGGGGGCCTTTGGCTTTCTTT
J gene: TRBJ2-5; V gene: TRBV20-1; clone size: many; CDR3 length: 17; D gene: NA; CDR3 protein: CSASKSLGTPVQETQYF; CDR3 DNA: TGCAGTGCTAGCAAATCCCTCGGGACGCCCGTCCAAGAGACCCAGTACTTC
J gene: TRBJ2-1; V gene: TRBV10-2; clone size: few; CDR3 length: 16; D gene: TRBD2; CDR3 protein: CASSESPSGSRNEQFF; CDR3 DNA: TGCGCCAGCAGTGAGTCTCCTAGCGGGAGCCGTAATGAGCAGTTCTTC
J gene: TRBJ2-3; V gene: TRBV5-1; clone size: many; CDR3 length: 15; D gene: TRBD2; CDR3 protein: CASSLRSGGKDTQYF; CDR3 DNA: TGCGCCAGCAGCCTGAGGAGCGGGGGAAAAGATACGCAGTATTTT
J gene: TRBJ1-5; V gene: TRBV18; clone size: NA; CDR3 length: 16; D gene: TRBD1; CDR3 protein: CASSKPGTDSNQPQHF; CDR3 DNA: TGTGCCAGCTCGAAACCCGGGACAGATAGCAATCAGCCCCAGCATTTT
J gene: TRBJ2-2; V gene: TRBV5-5; clone size: many; CDR3 length: 14; D gene: NA; CDR3 protein: CASSFSGNTGELFF; CDR3 DNA: TGTGCCAGCAGCTTTTCAGGGAACACCGGGGAGCTGTTTTTT
J gene: TRBJ2-5; V gene: TRBV20-1; clone size: many; CDR3 length: 12; D gene: NA; CDR3 protein: CSARRGSETQYF; CDR3 DNA: TGCAGTGCTAGAAGGGGTTCGGAGACCCAGTACTTC
J gene: TRBJ1-2; V gene: TRBV18; clone size: few; CDR3 length: 13; D gene: NA; CDR3 protein: CASSPGRNYGYTF; CDR3 DNA: TGTGCCAGCTCACCCGGCAGGAACTATGGCTACACCTTC
J gene: TRBJ2-7; V gene: TRBV20-1; clone size: many; CDR3 length: 14; D gene: NA; CDR3 protein: CSASPAISSYEQYF; CDR3 DNA: TGCAGTGCTAGCCCAGCGATAAGCTCCTACGAGCAGTACTTC
J gene: TRBJ2-2; V gene: TRBV5-5; clone size: many; CDR3 length: 17; D gene: TRBD2; CDR3 protein: CASSLTTSGSFTGELFF; CDR3 DNA: TGTGCCAGCAGCCTGACCACTAGCGGGAGCTTCACCGGGGAGCTGTTTTTT
J gene: TRBJ2-1; V gene: TRBV5-1; clone size: NA; CDR3 length: 17; D gene: TRBD2; CDR3 protein: CASSLAVGSGAYNEQFF; CDR3 DNA: TGCGCCAGCAGCTTGGCCGTCGGTAGCGGGGCCTACAATGAGCAGTTCTTC
J gene: TRBJ1-6; V gene: TRBV9; clone size: many; CDR3 length: 14; D gene: NA; CDR3 protein: CASSESSYNSPLHF; CDR3 DNA: TGTGCCAGCAGCGAGAGCTCCTATAATTCACCCCTCCACTTT
J gene: TRBJ2-7; V gene: TRBV7-9; clone size: many; CDR3 length: 15; D gene: NA; CDR3 protein: CASSLDAGAAYEQYF; CDR3 DNA: TGTGCCAGCAGCTTAGATGCAGGAGCCGCCTACGAGCAGTACTTC
J gene: TRBJ2-3; V gene: TRBV5-1; clone size: NA; CDR3 length: 18; D gene: TRBD2; CDR3 protein: CASSLEGLAGANTDTQYF; CDR3 DNA: TGCGCCAGCAGCTTGGAGGGCCTAGCGGGGGCAAACACAGATACGCAGTATTTT
J gene: TRBJ2-1; V gene: TRBV7-2; clone size: few; CDR3 length: 15; D gene: TRBD2; CDR3 protein: CASSLASGRANEQFF; CDR3 DNA: TGTGCCAGCAGCTTAGCTAGCGGGAGGGCCAATGAGCAGTTCTTC
J gene: TRBJ2-3; V gene: TRBV20-1; clone size: NA; CDR3 length: 15; D gene: TRBD2; CDR3 protein: CSAYAGGSGTDTQYF; CDR3 DNA: TGCAGTGCTTACGCGGGGGGCTCGGGCACAGATACGCAGTATTTT
J gene: TRBJ2-3; V gene: TRBV10-3; clone size: many; CDR3 length: 17; D gene: TRBD2; CDR3 protein: CAIGGREGLTSTDTQYF; CDR3 DNA: TGTGCCATCGGAGGACGGGAGGGCCTTACTAGCACAGATACGCAGTATTTT
J gene: TRBJ2-3; V gene: TRBV29-1; clone size: NA; CDR3 length: 14; D gene: NA; CDR3 protein: CSVVTGEARDTQYF; CDR3 DNA: TGCAGCGTTGTGACCGGGGAGGCCCGAGATACGCAGTATTTT
J gene: TRBJ2-1; V gene: TRBV29-1; clone size: many; CDR3 length: 11; D gene: NA; CDR3 protein: CSVEGERGQFF; CDR3 DNA: TGCAGCGTTGAAGGGGAGAGAGGGCAGTTCTTC
J gene: TRBJ2-1; V gene: TRBV12-3/TRBV12-4; clone size: many; CDR3 length: 13; D gene: NA; CDR3 protein: CASNQLTSGEQFF; CDR3 DNA: TGTGCCAGCAATCAGCTTACATCTGGTGAGCAGTTCTTC
J gene: TRBJ2-1; V gene: TRBV5-1; clone size: NA; CDR3 length: 12; D gene: NA; CDR3 protein: CASSLEYTGQFF; CDR3 DNA: TGCGCCAGCAGCTTGGAATATACGGGACAGTTCTTC
J gene: TRBJ2-2; V gene: TRBV2; clone size: NA; CDR3 length: 13; D gene: NA; CDR3 protein: CAGSGENTGELFF; CDR3 DNA: TGTGCCGGTTCGGGGGAGAACACCGGGGAGCTGTTTTTT
J gene: TRBJ2-7; V gene: TRBV18; clone size: many; CDR3 length: 14; D gene: NA; CDR3 protein: CASSPPSRMGEQYF; CDR3 DNA: TGTGCCAGCTCACCACCGTCCCGGATGGGGGAGCAGTACTTC
J gene: TRBJ2-2; V gene: TRBV4-2; clone size: NA; CDR3 length: 15; D gene: TRBD1; CDR3 protein: CASSQGQGVAGELFF; CDR3 DNA: TGTGCCAGCAGCCAGGGACAGGGGGTAGCCGGGGAGCTGTTTTTT
J gene: TRBJ1-6; V gene: TRBV20-1; clone size: few; CDR3 length: 14; D gene: NA; CDR3 protein: CSAGRGQGGSPLHF; CDR3 DNA: TGCAGTGCTGGCCGGGGCCAAGGTGGGTCACCCCTCCACTTT
J gene: TRBJ2-5; V gene: TRBV3-1; clone size: NA; CDR3 length: 14; D gene: TRBD2; CDR3 protein: CASSQVAGRETQYF; CDR3 DNA: TGTGCCAGCAGCCAAGTAGCGGGACGGGAGACCCAGTACTTC
J gene: TRBJ2-2; V gene: TRBV5-1; clone size: many; CDR3 length: 14; D gene: NA; CDR3 protein: CASSPQGNTGELFF; CDR3 DNA: TGTGCCAGCAGTCCACAGGGAAACACCGGGGAGCTGTTTTTT
J gene: TRBJ1-5; V gene: TRBV20-1; clone size: many; CDR3 length: 13; D gene: NA; CDR3 protein: CSARVQSNQPQHF; CDR3 DNA: TGCAGTGCTAGAGTCCAGTCAAATCAGCCCCAGCATTTT
J gene: TRBJ2-3; V gene: TRBV5-1; clone size: many; CDR3 length: 15; D gene: NA; CDR3 protein: CASSLGQGLTDTQYF; CDR3 DNA: TGCGCCAGCAGCCTGGGGCAGGGACTCACAGATACGCAGTATTTT
J gene: TRBJ1-3; V gene: TRBV6-2/TRBV6-3; clone size: many; CDR3 length: 15; D gene: NA; CDR3 protein: CASSTTDSFGNTIYF; CDR3 DNA: TGTGCCAGCAGTACCACTGACAGTTTCGGAAACACCATATATTTT
J gene: TRBJ2-3; V gene: TRBV12-3/TRBV12-4; clone size: many; CDR3 length: 17; D gene: TRBD2; CDR3 protein: CASTPLGAGGPTDTQYF; CDR3 DNA: TGTGCCAGCACCCCTCTCGGGGCGGGGGGCCCTACAGATACGCAGTATTTT
J gene: TRBJ1-2; V gene: TRBV6-5; clone size: many; CDR3 length: 17; D gene: TRBD1; CDR3 protein: CASSYLDRAVGFRGYTF; CDR3 DNA: TGTGCCAGCAGTTACCTCGACAGGGCGGTTGGCTTTCGAGGCTACACCTTC
J gene: TRBJ1-3; V gene: TRBV3-1; clone size: NA; CDR3 length: 17; D gene: NA; CDR3 protein: CASSDPGTSLSGNTIYF; CDR3 DNA: TGTGCCAGCAGCGACCCCGGGACTTCCCTCTCTGGAAACACCATATATTTT
J gene: TRBJ2-7; V gene: TRBV4-1; clone size: few; CDR3 length: 14; D gene: NA; CDR3 protein: CASSHGGYSYEQYF; CDR3 DNA: TGCGCCAGCAGCCACGGCGGCTACTCCTACGAGCAGTACTTC
J gene: TRBJ2-1; V gene: TRBV12-3/TRBV12-4; clone size: NA; CDR3 length: 16; D gene: TRBD1; CDR3 protein: CASSLATGTGANEQFF; CDR3 DNA: TGTGCCAGCAGTTTAGCGACCGGGACAGGGGCCAATGAGCAGTTCTTC
J gene: TRBJ1-1; V gene: TRBV10-3; clone size: many; CDR3 length: 15; D gene: NA; CDR3 protein: CAITANQGQNTEAFF; CDR3 DNA: TGTGCCATCACCGCCAATCAGGGACAGAACACTGAAGCTTTCTTT
J gene: TRBJ2-2; V gene: TRBV20-1; clone size: few; CDR3 length: 15; D gene: TRBD1; CDR3 protein: CSARPTGRNTGELFF; CDR3 DNA: TGCAGTGCTAGACCGACAGGGAGGAACACCGGGGAGCTGTTTTTT
J gene: TRBJ1-6; V gene: TRBV28; clone size: many; CDR3 length: 17; D gene: NA; CDR3 protein: CASSEQLTGSKRSLIQF; CDR3 DNA: TGTGCCAGCAGCGAACAATTGACAGGTTCAAAAAGGTCATTAATCCAATTT
J gene: TRBJ2-3; V gene: TRBV29-1; clone size: many; CDR3 length: 14; D gene: NA; CDR3 protein: CSLRRGASTDTQYF; CDR3 DNA: TGCAGCCTGCGGAGGGGGGCTAGCACAGATACGCAGTATTTT